This T cell receptor (beta chain) appears in the sequencing data of a study of control samples from healthy donors and cancer patients. The table came from immunoSEQ multiplex PCR; TCRdb's copy has only in-frame clones and leaves some out. This repertoire includes under 200,000 clones. Trimming cost V 6 bases and J 1 base; bases outside gene matches: 6. Per germline, CDR1 LNHDA and CDR2 SQIVND (reference sequence). The CDR3 is made up of 15 amino acids. The sequence came from a woman aged 25 to 39 in good health. Sequences were obtained from blood. The genes are TRBV19 and TRBJ1-3; TRBD1 aligns across 7 bases. The CDR3, as DNA: TGTGCCAGTAGGCCCGACAGGGCGTCTGGAAACACCATATATTTT. Protein: CASRPDRASGNTIYF. Full variable domain (rest looked up from reference TRBV19 and TRBJ1-3): DGGITQSPKYLFRKEGQNVTLSCEQNLNHDAMYWYRQDPGQGLRLIYYSQIVNDFQKGDIAEGYSVSREKKESFPLTVTSAQKNPTAFYLCASRPDRASGNTIYFGEGSWLTVV.